A selection of T cell receptor beta chains follows, all from one sample in a study of blood T cell repertoires in COVID-19. Sequencing was performed with immunoSEQ multiplex PCR; in TCRdb, only in-frame clones are kept and a portion is missing. Of about 14,000 clones in the sample, roughly 80% were seen once. Sequenced sample: peripheral blood. The source of these receptors is an older woman with acute or convalescent COVID-19. CDR3s include the opening cysteine and the closing phenylalanine or tryptophan. The D gene is left open where the match is weak. Some rows mark clone size as missing; the rest say once, few, many or name a class of expanded clone.

clone_size | d_call | j_call | v_call | cdr3_nt | cdr3_aa
once | TRBD2 | TRBJ2-1 | TRBV5-8 | TGTGCCAGCAGCTTGGAAGCGGGGGGGCAGTTCTTC | CASSLEAGGQFF
. | TRBD1 | TRBJ2-7 | TRBV28 | TGTGCCAGCAGTTTTGAGGGGGCTTACGAGCAGTACTTC | CASSFEGAYEQYF
. | TRBD1 | TRBJ1-2 | TRBV30 | TGTGCCTGGAGTCGTGGACAGGGCTACTATGGCTACACCTTC | CAWSRGQGYYGYTF
. | . | TRBJ1-4 | TRBV7-9 | TGTGCCAGCAGCTTAGGTGGAGGACAGAATGAAAAACTGTTTTTT | CASSLGGGQNEKLFF
. | TRBD1 | TRBJ2-7 | TRBV29-1 | TGCAGCGTTCGGATAGGGACAGACAGGCACGAGCAGTACTTC | CSVRIGTDRHEQYF
. | . | TRBJ2-7 | TRBV7-2 | TGTGCCAGCAGCTTTAATGAGAGGCAGTACTTC | CASSFNERQYF
. | TRBD2 | TRBJ2-3 | TRBV5-1 | TGCGCCAGCAGCCCACGTCGGGGGGGCATCACAGATACGCAGTATTTT | CASSPRRGGITDTQYF
. | TRBD1 | TRBJ2-7 | TRBV19 | TGTGCCAGTAGTCTTAACAGGGGCCACGAGCAGTACTTC | CASSLNRGHEQYF
. | . | TRBJ2-7 | TRBV5-1 | TGCGCCAGCAGCTTGGGCCGGGACGAGCAGTACTTC | CASSLGRDEQYF
. | . | TRBJ2-7 | TRBV7-8 | TGTGCCAGCAGCTTAGGGAGGGAGCAGTACTTC | CASSLGREQYF
. | . | TRBJ1-1 | TRBV7-8 | TGTGCCAGCAGCCCACTATACACTGAAGCTTTCTTT | CASSPLYTEAFF
. | TRBD1 | TRBJ2-5 | TRBV5-1 | TGCGCCAGCAGCTCAAGGACAGGGGGCGAATCACAAGAGACCCAGTACTTC | CASSSRTGGESQETQYF
once | . | TRBJ1-6 | TRBV7-8 | TGTGCCAGCAGCTTACTTTCACGGAGCTCCTATAATTCACCCCTCCACTTT | CASSLLSRSSYNSPLHF
few | TRBD1 | TRBJ1-3 | TRBV24-1 | TGTGCCACCAGTGATCATTCCTCCCGGGACAGGGATTTTGGAAACACCATATATTTT | CATSDHSSRDRDFGNTIYF
. | . | TRBJ1-1 | TRBV2 | TGTGCCAGCACCTTAAACGGACGGACAGAAGGGGCTTTCTTT | CASTLNGRTEGAFF
. | . | TRBJ2-7 | TRBV7-2 | TGTGCCAGCAGCTCCAGACAGACCTACGAGCAGTACTTC | CASSSRQTYEQYF
. | TRBD1 | TRBJ1-1 | TRBV7-2 | TGTGCCAGCAGCTACCAGACAGGGGGCGAAGCTTTCTTT | CASSYQTGGEAFF
. | TRBD1 | TRBJ2-1 | TRBV27 | TGTGCCAGCAGTCGCGCCCCGGGACAGGGGATACACAATGAGCAGTTCTTC | CASSRAPGQGIHNEQFF
. | . | TRBJ1-3 | TRBV9 | TGTGCCAGCAGCCCGGGGGGCTCTGGAAACACCATATATTTT | CASSPGGSGNTIYF
. | . | TRBJ1-6 | TRBV6-4 | TGTGCCAGCAGTGCCCAGTATAATTCACCCCTCCACTTT | CASSAQYNSPLHF
once | TRBD2 | TRBJ2-2 | TRBV6-1 | TGTGCCAGCAGTGAAACGGGACTAGTCGACGGGGAGCTGTTTTTT | CASSETGLVDGELFF
once | TRBD1 | TRBJ2-2 | TRBV19 | TGTGCCAGTAGCCACATCCGGAGCTGGACAGGATTCACCGGGGAGCTGTTTTTT | CASSHIRSWTGFTGELFF
. | TRBD2 | TRBJ2-5 | TRBV27 | TGTGCCAGCAGTCTCAGGACTAGCCAAGAGACCCAGTACTTC | CASSLRTSQETQYF
. | TRBD1 | TRBJ1-2 | TRBV28 | TGTGCCAGCAGTTTAGACAGGGCGGACTATGGCTACACCTTC | CASSLDRADYGYTF
once | . | TRBJ1-5 | TRBV30 | TGTGCCTGGAGTCCCCGTAGCAATCAGCCCCAGCATTTT | CAWSPRSNQPQHF
. | . | TRBJ2-7 | TRBV3-1/TRBV3-2 | TGTGCCAGCAGCCAAGAAGAAGTAAGGCGGGGTCCGCACGAGCAGTACTTC | CASSQEEVRRGPHEQYF
few | TRBD2 | TRBJ2-1 | TRBV10-3 | TGTGCCATCGCCGCGATCGGAGGACTAGCGGGGGGCCGGCGGCAGTTCTTC | CAIAAIGGLAGGRRQFF
. | . | TRBJ1-3 | TRBV24-1 | TGTGCCACCAGTGACCACAACCAAGAGGTTGGAAACACCATATATTTT | CATSDHNQEVGNTIYF
. | . | TRBJ2-7 | TRBV19 | TGTGCCAGTAGGGAAGACAGGACCTACGAGCAGTACTTC | CASREDRTYEQYF
. | TRBD2 | TRBJ2-1 | TRBV19 | TGTGCCAGTACCCGGGGACTAGCGGGGCATTACAATGAGCAGTTCTTC | CASTRGLAGHYNEQFF
. | TRBD2 | TRBJ2-2 | TRBV5-1 | TGCGCCAGCAGCTTTTGGCTAGCGGGAGCAGACACCGGGGAGCTGTTTTTT | CASSFWLAGADTGELFF
once | . | TRBJ1-5 | TRBV7-3 | TGTGCCAGCAGCTTAACTGGCGGGGCCCCTCAGCCCCAGCATTTT | CASSLTGGAPQPQHF
. | . | TRBJ1-1 | TRBV6-1 | TGTGCCAGCAGTGAACTAGAGTGGGGCAGGAGTAGGAGCACTGAAGCTTTCTTT | CASSELEWGRSRSTEAFF
few | . | TRBJ1-5 | TRBV11-2 | TGTGCCAGCAGCTTAGATCATTTGAGCAATCAGCCCCAGCATTTT | CASSLDHLSNQPQHF
. | . | TRBJ1-5 | TRBV11-3 | TGTGCCAGCAGCTCAGACCCCAGGGGCGGAGGCAATCAGCCCCAGCATTTT | CASSSDPRGGGNQPQHF
. | TRBD2 | TRBJ2-5 | TRBV6-5 | TGTGCCAGCGGAAAGCGGGGGGGCCAAGAGACCCAGTACTTC | CASGKRGGQETQYF
. | . | TRBJ2-3 | TRBV5-1 | TGCGCCAGCAGCTTGGACGGGGGCACAGATACGCAGTATTTT | CASSLDGGTDTQYF
. | . | TRBJ2-1 | TRBV27 | TGTGCCAGCAAGTTCGCGGGGTACAATGAGCAGTTCTTC | CASKFAGYNEQFF
. | . | TRBJ1-4 | TRBV10-3 | TGTGCCATCAGTGACCCCGCAACTAATGAAAAACTGTTTTTT | CAISDPATNEKLFF
. | . | TRBJ1-6 | TRBV5-1 | TGCGCCAGCAGCCTACAGGGTTGGAATTCACCCCTCCACTTT | CASSLQGWNSPLHF
. | TRBD1 | TRBJ2-7 | TRBV14 | TGTGCCAGCAGCCAAGATCGAAGGGGGCTGTACGAGCAGTACTTC | CASSQDRRGLYEQYF
. | . | TRBJ1-4 | TRBV5-4 | TGTGCCAGCAGCTCGGGGACATCCTCAACTAATGAAAAACTGTTTTTT | CASSSGTSSTNEKLFF
. | TRBD2 | TRBJ2-1 | TRBV10-2 | TGCGCCAGCAGACTAGCGGGGGGGTACAATGAGCAGTTCTTC | CASRLAGGYNEQFF
once | TRBD1 | TRBJ1-4 | TRBV6-6 | TGTGCCAGCAAGGGGACAGGGGTAGTGGAAAAACTGTTTTTT | CASKGTGVVEKLFF
. | . | TRBJ2-4 | TRBV24-1 | TGTGCCACCAGTGATTTCAGGGGCCCAAACATTCAGTACTTC | CATSDFRGPNIQYF
. | TRBD2 | TRBJ2-7 | TRBV19 | TGTGCCAGTAGTAGAGGGCTAGCGGTCTACGAGCAGTACTTC | CASSRGLAVYEQYF
. | . | TRBJ2-2 | TRBV6-5 | TGTGCCAGCAGAACTACTAGCACCGGGGAGCTGTTTTTT | CASRTTSTGELFF
. | TRBD1 | TRBJ1-1 | TRBV24-1 | TGTGCCACCAGTGATGCGCGACAGGGGGAAACTGAAGCTTTCTTT | CATSDARQGETEAFF
. | . | TRBJ2-1 | TRBV5-1 | TGCGCCAGCAGCTTGCCAGGACTTATTACCTACAATGAGCAGTTCTTC | CASSLPGLITYNEQFF